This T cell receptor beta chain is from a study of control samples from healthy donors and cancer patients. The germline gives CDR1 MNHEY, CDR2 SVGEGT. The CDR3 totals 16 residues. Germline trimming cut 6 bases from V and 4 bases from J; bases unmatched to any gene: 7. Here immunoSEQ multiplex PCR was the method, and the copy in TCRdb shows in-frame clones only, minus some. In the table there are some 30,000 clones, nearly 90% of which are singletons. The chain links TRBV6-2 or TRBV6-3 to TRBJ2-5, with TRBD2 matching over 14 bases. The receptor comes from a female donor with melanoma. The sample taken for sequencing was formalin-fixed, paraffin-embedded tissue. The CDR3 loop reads CASSPGLAGGGETQYF. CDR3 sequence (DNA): TGTGCCAGCAGCCCTGGACTAGCGGGAGGAGGAGAGACCCAGTACTTC.